The next 25 T cell receptor beta chains were all read from a single sample in a study of blood T cell repertoires in COVID-19. Here immunoSEQ multiplex PCR was the method, and the copy in TCRdb shows in-frame clones only, minus some. The repertoire holds over 200,000 clones, with more than 75% as singletons. Sequenced sample: peripheral blood. All receptors come from a woman aged 40 to 55 with acute or convalescent COVID-19.

The chain recombines TRBV7-2 with TRBJ2-7, with 9 bases that match TRBD1. The CDR3 spans 14 residues. J was trimmed by 7 bases and V by 5 bases; bases with no gene match: 9. Germline V CDR1 and CDR2: SGHTA, FQGNSA. The CDR3 sequence: CASSKQQGALEQYF. The DNA for the CDR3 is TGTGCCAGCAGCAAGCAACAGGGGGCGCTAGAGCAGTACTTC. The full variable domain, with the rest looked up from reference TRBV7-2 and TRBJ2-7, is GAGVSQSPSNKVTEKGKDVELRCDPISGHTALYWYRQSLGQGLEFLIYFQGNSAPDKSGLPSDRFSAERTGGSVSTLTIQRTQQEDSAVYLCASSKQQGALEQYFGPGTRLTVT.

This clone appeared a few times. The chain uses TRBV21-1 and TRBJ2-5; TRBD2, as called in the table, went unchecked against the DNA. TRBV21-1 is annotated as a pseudogene. The CDR3 consists of 13 residues. CDR3 loop: CASSKLTKIGQYF. The CDR3 nucleotides are TGTGCCAGCAGCAAATTGACTAAGATTGGCCAGTACTTC.

In DNA, the CDR3 is TGTGCCAGCAGCTTGCGAGCGGAAGAGACCCAGTACTTC. This codes for CASSLRAEETQYF. The chain has TRBV5-4 and TRBJ2-5; D is possibly TRBD2 (5 bases). The CDR3 loop spans 13 amino acids. V was shortened by 1 base and J by 3 bases, with 7 bases between the two germline ends. Looked up from germline, CDR1 is SGHNT and CDR2 is YYREEE (reference sequence).

The J gene is TRBJ2-3, the V gene TRBV3-1 (or the pseudogene TRBV3-2); 12 bases line up with TRBD2. Germline lookup yields CDR1 LGHDT and CDR2 YNNKEL (reference sequence). The CDR3 contains 20 residues. Losses at the gene ends were 0 bases for V and 2 bases for J; bases not matched to a gene: 12. CDR3 DNA sequence: TGTGCCAGCAGCCAAGACGGACTAGCGGGACGAATTTTCCCCACAGATACGCAGTATTTT. Its protein product is CASSQDGLAGRIFPTDTQYF.

The genes are TRBV15 and TRBJ1-2; D not certain. Trimming shortened V by 0 bases and J by 5 bases, and 10 bases separated the two germline ends. The germline V gene has CDR1 LNHNV and CDR2 YYDKDF (reference sequence). The CDR3 has 14 residues. The CDR3 DNA reads TGTGCCACCAGCAGAGATATCGAGAATTATGGCTACACCTTC. It is translated as CATSRDIENYGYTF. The whole variable domain, remainder taken from reference TRBV15 and TRBJ1-2, is DAMVIQNPRYQVTQFGKPVTLSCSQTLNHNVMYWYQQKSSQAPKLLFHYYDKDFNNEADTPDNFQSRRPNTSFCFLDIRSPGLGDTAMYLCATSRDIENYGYTFGSGTRLTVV.

The CDR3 spells CAISGGTGITEAFF. Written as DNA, the CDR3 is TGTGCCATCAGTGGCGGGACAGGGATCACTGAAGCTTTCTTT. The gene calls are TRBV10-3 and TRBJ1-1; TRBD1 matches at 9 bases. This CDR3 comprises 14 residues. V gave up 4 bases and J gave up 4 bases; unmatched junction bases: 4. CDR1 and CDR2 from the germline V gene are ENHRY and SYGVKD.

Points on this clone: Other DNA sequences within the sample encode an identical CDR3. The V and J genes are TRBV9 and TRBJ2-3; a possible D gene is TRBD2 (6 bases). The CDR3 consists of 14 residues. V was clipped by 0 bases and J by 5 bases, with 10 bases between them. The germline CDR1 and CDR2 sequences are SGDLS and YYNGEE. The CDR3, as DNA: TGTGCCAGCAGCGTAGCTACCGGGGGAGATACGCAGTATTTT. Its translation: CASSVATGGDTQYF.

The chain joins TRBV29-1 to TRBJ2-1, with TRBD2 matching over 9 bases. The V gene end was trimmed by 1 base and the J gene end by 4 bases; junction bases not matched to a gene: 5. The CDR3 sequence is 15 residues long. Germline lookup yields CDR1 SQVTM and CDR2 ANQGSEA. CDR3 protein: CSVEGLAGPYNEQFF. CDR3 bases: TGCAGCGTTGAAGGGCTAGCGGGACCTTACAATGAGCAGTTCTTC.

The chain has TRBV6-1 and TRBJ2-7; no reliable D call. Trimming shortened V by 0 bases and J by 3 bases, and 6 bases separated the two germline ends. CDR1 and CDR2 (germline): MNHNS, SASEGT. This CDR3 region has 13 residues. The CDR3 nucleotides read TGTGCCAGCAGTGAAGCGGCCCGCTACGAGCAGTACTTC. The encoded protein is CASSEAARYEQYF.

Written as DNA, the CDR3 is TGTGCCAGCATGGACCCGGGACAGGGGGCGACCGGGGAGCTGTTTTTT. Translation gives CASMDPGQGATGELFF. The chain is built from TRBV2 and TRBJ2-2; TRBD1 matches 12 bases. The junction had 8 bases not matched to a gene; V was cut back by 7 bases and J by 5 bases. Germline-derived CDR1 and CDR2 are SNHLY and FYNNEI. This CDR3 has 16 amino acids.

The chain carries TRBV6-5 and TRBJ2-1, with D possibly being TRBD2 (5 bases). This CDR3 comprises 16 residues. Germline lookup yields CDR1 MNHEY and CDR2 SVGAGI. V lost 1 base and J lost 7, with 17 bases in between. Here the CDR3 DNA reads TGTGCCAGCAGTTACTGGACTTCCCGTCCTGGGAATGAGCAGTTCTTC. Protein sequence: CASSYWTSRPGNEQFF.

The V call is TRBV19, the J call TRBJ2-3, with a tentative D call TRBD2 (6 bases). CDR3 length equals 15 residues. Trimming removed 8 bases from V and 3 bases from J, with 18 bases in between. CDR1 LNHDA and CDR2 SQIVND come from the germline V gene (reference sequence). The CDR3 spells CASSPRRGGTDTQYF. The CDR3, as DNA: TGTGCCAGTTCCCCCCGGAGGGGAGGAACAGATACGCAGTATTTT.

V usage is TRBV3-1 (or the pseudogene TRBV3-2) and J usage is TRBJ2-7; TRBD2 matches 13 bases. CDR3 length equals 19 residues. V was pared by 0 bases and J by 6 bases, with 14 bases of the junction left unmatched. CDR1 is LGHDT, CDR2 YNNKEL, per germline (reference sequence). The CDR3 reads CASSQDWVGTSGRGREQYF. The CDR3 DNA sequence: TGTGCCAGCAGCCAAGATTGGGTGGGAACTAGCGGGAGGGGGCGCGAGCAGTACTTC.

CDR3 DNA: TGTGCCACCAGTGACTCTAGCGGGCCCTACGAGCAGTACTTC. Translated, it gives CATSDSSGPYEQYF. The chain has TRBV24-1 and TRBJ2-7; TRBD2 aligns across 8 bases. The CDR3 extends over 14 amino acids. V was pared by 4 bases and J by 2 bases, with 3 bases of the junction left unmatched. Germline CDR1 KGHDR, CDR2 SFDVKD.

V and J are TRBV27 and TRBJ2-2; maybe TRBD1 (5 bases). There are 12 residues in the CDR3. Germline V gene lookup returns CDR1 MNHEY and CDR2 SMNVEV (reference sequence). V lost 10 bases and J 1 base, leaving 7 bases between the germline ends. The CDR3 DNA follows: TGTGCCACCGGACAGAACACCGGGGAGCTGTTTTTT. It encodes CATGQNTGELFF.

This clone was recorded a few times. This chain links TRBV7-6 with TRBJ2-3, with TRBD2 matching 8 bases. Per the germline V gene, CDR1 is SGHVS and CDR2 is FNYEAQ. CDR3 length: 17 residues. The V segment lost 3 bases and the J segment 2 bases; nucleotides outside the gene matches: 10. CDR3 in DNA: TGTGCCAGCAGCTTGTATTCTTCTAGCGGGCTCACAGATACGCAGTATTTT. It yields the protein CASSLYSSSGLTDTQYF. Using reference TRBV7-6 and TRBJ2-3 for the parts outside the CDR3, the full variable domain is GAGVSQSPRYKVTKRGQDVALRCDPISGHVSLYWYRQALGQGPEFLTYFNYEAQQDKSGLPNDRFSAERPEGSISTLTIQRTEQRDSAMYRCASSLYSSSGLTDTQYFGPGTRLTVL.

Regarding this clone: Different DNA sequences within this sample yield the same CDR3. V usage is TRBV5-1 and J usage is TRBJ2-7; 8 bases are shared with TRBD1. V lost 4 bases, J lost 1 base, and 1 base stayed unmatched. CDR3 size: 13 residues. The germline V gene has CDR1 SGHRS and CDR2 YFSETQ. The CDR3 protein is CASSGQGSYEQYF. CDR3 DNA: TGCGCCAGCAGCGGACAGGGTTCCTACGAGCAGTACTTC.

The chain recombines TRBV2 with TRBJ2-1; tentative D call: TRBD1 (6 bases). Germline V CDR1 and CDR2: SNHLY, FYNNEI. The CDR3 consists of 11 residues. V was trimmed by 4 bases and J by 15 bases, leaving 13 bases between them. The CDR3 coding sequence is TGTGCCAGCAGTGGGTCGGGACATGGGTTCTTC. Its translation: CASSGSGHGFF. Variable domain in full (rest from reference TRBV2 and TRBJ2-1): EPEVTQTPSHQVTQMGQEVILRCVPISNHLYFYWYRQILGQKVEFLVSFYNNEISEKSEIFDDQFSVERPDGSNFTLKIRSTKLEDSAMYFCASSGSGHGFFGPGTRLTVL.

The V gene is TRBV10-3, the J gene TRBJ2-3, with TRBD2 matching over 9 bases. The CDR3 is made up of 15 amino acids. V dropped 3 bases and J dropped 7; count of bases not matched to a gene: 8. The germline gives CDR1 ENHRY, CDR2 SYGVKD. CDR3 sequence reads: CAISDAGGPGHTQYF. The CDR3 DNA sequence: TGTGCCATCAGTGATGCGGGAGGGCCGGGACATACGCAGTATTTT.

CDR3 coding DNA: TGTGCCGCAGCCTTGGGACACAACTATGGCTACACCTTC. It specifies CAAALGHNYGYTF. The V call is TRBV12-1, the J call TRBJ1-2; the tabulated D call, TRBD1, remains unverified against the DNA. TRBV12-1 constitutes a pseudogene. The CDR3 is 13 amino acids.

This chain links TRBV7-2 with TRBJ2-5, with 10 bases that match TRBD2. CDR3 length equals 18 residues. Trimming removed 1 base from V and 1 base from J; junction bases left unmatched: 9. Germline V gene data show CDR1 as SGHTA and CDR2 as FQGNSA. The CDR3: CASSLVSSGGPAQETQYF. CDR3 DNA: TGTGCCAGCAGCTTAGTTTCTAGCGGGGGTCCGGCCCAAGAGACCCAGTACTTC.

This rearrangement joins TRBV18 to TRBJ1-5; D not certain. This CDR3 is 16 amino acids long. Trimming stripped 6 bases from V and 2 bases from J, with 17 bases between. The V gene's germline CDR1 is KGHSH and CDR2 LQKENI. The CDR3 here is CASSPTGPSGNQPQHF. The CDR3 DNA follows: TGTGCCAGCTCCCCTACCGGTCCTTCGGGCAATCAGCCCCAGCATTTT.

The V and J genes are TRBV19 and TRBJ1-1; D gene unclear. The CDR3 extends over 12 amino acids. Trimming shortened V by 6 bases and J by 4 bases, and 9 bases separated the two germline ends. Germline V gene data show CDR1 as LNHDA and CDR2 as SQIVND (reference sequence). CDR3 sequence reads: CASSPLGTEAFF. The CDR3 bases are TGTGCCAGTAGCCCCCTCGGCACTGAAGCTTTCTTT.

This clone has only a few counts. The rearrangement uses TRBV7-6 and TRBJ2-7; no firm D call. With 1 base removed from V and 1 base from J, the gap between germline ends came to 5 bases. Looked up from germline, CDR1 is SGHVS and CDR2 is FNYEAQ. This CDR3 comprises 13 residues. The CDR3 nucleotides are TGTGCCAGCAGCTTAGAGAGGTCCTACGAGCAGTACTTC. It encodes CASSLERSYEQYF.

This chain joins TRBV7-8 and TRBJ1-5, with D perhaps matching TRBD1 (6 bases). Trimming removed 8 bases at V and 3 bases at J, with 11 bases between. The CDR3 has 13 residues. The germline V gene encodes CDR1 SGHVS and CDR2 FQNEAQ. CDR3 sequence reads: CASGRDNNQPQHF. CDR3 in DNA: TGTGCCAGCGGCCGGGACAACAATCAGCCCCAGCATTTT.